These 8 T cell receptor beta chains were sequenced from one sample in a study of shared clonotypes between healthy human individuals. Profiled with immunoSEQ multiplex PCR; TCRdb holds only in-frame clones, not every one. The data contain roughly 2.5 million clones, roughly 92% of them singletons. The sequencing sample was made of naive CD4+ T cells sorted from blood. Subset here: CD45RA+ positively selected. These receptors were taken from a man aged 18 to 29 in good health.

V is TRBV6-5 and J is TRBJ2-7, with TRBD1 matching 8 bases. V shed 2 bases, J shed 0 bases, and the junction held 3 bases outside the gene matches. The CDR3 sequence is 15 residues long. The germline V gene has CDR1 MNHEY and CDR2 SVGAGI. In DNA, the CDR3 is TGTGCCAGCAGTTACCCACAGGGGGGCTCCTACGAGCAGTACTTC. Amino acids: CASSYPQGGSYEQYF.

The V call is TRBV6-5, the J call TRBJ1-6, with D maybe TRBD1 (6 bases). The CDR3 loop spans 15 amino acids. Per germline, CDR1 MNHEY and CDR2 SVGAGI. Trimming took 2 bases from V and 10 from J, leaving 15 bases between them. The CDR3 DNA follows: TGTGCCAGCAGTTACGGTTTGGGGGGCCAATCACCCCTCCACTTT. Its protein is CASSYGLGGQSPLHF.

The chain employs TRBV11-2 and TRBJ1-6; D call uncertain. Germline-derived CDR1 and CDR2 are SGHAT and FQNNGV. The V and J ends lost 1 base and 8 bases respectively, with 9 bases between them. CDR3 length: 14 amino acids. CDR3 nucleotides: TGTGCCAGCAGCTTAGGGACGGTTTATTCACCCCTCCACTTT. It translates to CASSLGTVYSPLHF.

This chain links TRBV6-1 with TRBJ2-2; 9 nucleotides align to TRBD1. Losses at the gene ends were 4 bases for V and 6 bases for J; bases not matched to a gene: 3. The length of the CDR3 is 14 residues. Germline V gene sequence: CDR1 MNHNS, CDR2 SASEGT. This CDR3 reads CASSGTGASGELFF. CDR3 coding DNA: TGTGCCAGCAGTGGGACAGGGGCTTCCGGGGAGCTGTTTTTT.

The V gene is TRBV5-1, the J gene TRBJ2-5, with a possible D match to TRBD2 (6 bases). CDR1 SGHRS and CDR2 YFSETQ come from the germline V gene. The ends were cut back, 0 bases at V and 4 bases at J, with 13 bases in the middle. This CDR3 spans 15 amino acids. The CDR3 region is CASSLELAGRETQYF. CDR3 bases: TGCGCCAGCAGCTTGGAACTAGCCGGTCGAGAGACCCAGTACTTC.

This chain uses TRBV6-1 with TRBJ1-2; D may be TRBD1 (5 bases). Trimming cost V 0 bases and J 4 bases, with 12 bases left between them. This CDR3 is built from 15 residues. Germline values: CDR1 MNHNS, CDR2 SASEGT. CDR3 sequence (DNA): TGTGCCAGCAGTGAAGCGTGGACATCCCTCTATGGCTACACCTTC. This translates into CASSEAWTSLYGYTF.

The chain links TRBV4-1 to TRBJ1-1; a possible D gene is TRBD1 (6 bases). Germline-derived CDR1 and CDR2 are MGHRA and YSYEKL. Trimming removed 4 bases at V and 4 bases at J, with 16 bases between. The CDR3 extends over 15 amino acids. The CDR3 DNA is TGCGCCAGCAGCCCGGATCAGGGGAGGAGCACTGAAGCTTTCTTT. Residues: CASSPDQGRSTEAFF.

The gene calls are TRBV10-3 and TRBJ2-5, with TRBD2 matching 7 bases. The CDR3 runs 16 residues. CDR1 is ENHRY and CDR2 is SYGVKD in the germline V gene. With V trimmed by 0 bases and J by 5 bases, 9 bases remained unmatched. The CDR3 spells CAISESGRGSAETQYF. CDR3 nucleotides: TGTGCCATCAGTGAGTCGGGGCGGGGGTCCGCGGAGACCCAGTACTTC.